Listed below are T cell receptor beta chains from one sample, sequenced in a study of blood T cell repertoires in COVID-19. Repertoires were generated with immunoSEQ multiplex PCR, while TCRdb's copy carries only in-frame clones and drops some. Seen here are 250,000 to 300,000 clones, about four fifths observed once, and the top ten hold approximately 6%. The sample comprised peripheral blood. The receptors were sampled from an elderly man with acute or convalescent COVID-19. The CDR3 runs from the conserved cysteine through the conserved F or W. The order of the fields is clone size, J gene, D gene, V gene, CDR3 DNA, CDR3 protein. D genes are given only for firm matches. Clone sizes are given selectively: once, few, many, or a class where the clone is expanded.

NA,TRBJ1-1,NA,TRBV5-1,TGCGCCAGCAGCTTGGGGAACCAGGGTACTGAAGCTTTCTTT,CASSLGNQGTEAFF
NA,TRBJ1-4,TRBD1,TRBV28,TGTGCCAGCAGTCCAGGGGGCTTAACTAATGAAAAACTGTTTTTT,CASSPGGLTNEKLFF
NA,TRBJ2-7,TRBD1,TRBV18,TGTGCCAGCTCATCGGGACAGGCAAACGAGCAGTACTTC,CASSSGQANEQYF
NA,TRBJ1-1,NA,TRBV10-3,TGTGCCATCAGTGAGTCTCGGACAGTAAAGAACACTGAAGCTTTCTTT,CAISESRTVKNTEAFF
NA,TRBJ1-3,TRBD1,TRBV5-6,TGTGCCAGCAGCGTGACAGGGGGCGCGATCGAGGACACCATATATTTT,CASSVTGGAIEDTIYF
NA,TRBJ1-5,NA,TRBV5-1,TGCGCCAGCAGCTTGGAGGGGTTGAGCAATCAGCCCCAGCATTTT,CASSLEGLSNQPQHF
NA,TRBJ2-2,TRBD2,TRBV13,TGTGCCAGCAGCTTGGGACGGGAGGTGGTCGGGGAGCTGTTTTTT,CASSLGREVVGELFF
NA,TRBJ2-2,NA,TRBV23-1,TGCGCCAGCAACGGGGGTCTAAACACCGGGGAGCTGTTTTTT,CASNGGLNTGELFF
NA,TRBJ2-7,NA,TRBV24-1,TGTGCCACCAGGGGAAGCGGAAACACCTACGAGCAGTACTTC,CATRGSGNTYEQYF
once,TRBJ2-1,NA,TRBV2,TGTGCCAGCAAGGTCGAGGGTACAGCGTTCTTC,CASKVEGTAFF
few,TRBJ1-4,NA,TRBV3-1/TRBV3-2,TGTGCCAGCAGCCCTGGGATTACAGGGGAAAAACTGTTTTTT,CASSPGITGEKLFF
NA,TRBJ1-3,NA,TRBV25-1,TGTGCCAGCAGTGAAAGGGTGGGGCAGCCTGGAAACACCATATATTTT,CASSERVGQPGNTIYF
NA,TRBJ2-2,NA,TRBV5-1,TGCGCCAGCAGCCCCCGACAGGCGTCCTTGGGGACCGGGGAGCTGTTTTTT,CASSPRQASLGTGELFF
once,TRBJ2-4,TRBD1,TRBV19,TGTGCCAGTAGTATAGACCACAGGGGGCCAGCCAAAAACATTCAGTACTTC,CASSIDHRGPAKNIQYF
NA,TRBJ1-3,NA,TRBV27,TGTGCCAGCAGTTTGAGAAGCTCTGGAAACACCATATATTTT,CASSLRSSGNTIYF
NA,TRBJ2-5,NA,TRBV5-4,TGTGCCAGCAGCTTAAGGCTAGCCGGTGCAGAGACCCAGTACTTC,CASSLRLAGAETQYF
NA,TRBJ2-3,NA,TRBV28,TGTGCCAGCAGTTTGGCCGGGTCCCGTAGGACAGATACGCAGTATTTT,CASSLAGSRRTDTQYF
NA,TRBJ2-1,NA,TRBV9,TGTGCCAGCAGCGAGTACTGGAGCTCCTACAATGAGCAGTTCTTC,CASSEYWSSYNEQFF
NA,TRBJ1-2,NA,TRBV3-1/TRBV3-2,TGTGCCAGCAGCCAAGCCGGACAAGTCTCTGGCTACACCTTC,CASSQAGQVSGYTF
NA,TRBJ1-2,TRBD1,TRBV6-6,TGTGCCAGCCACCTCGAGGGGGCAGCGCCTAACTATGGCTACACCTTC,CASHLEGAAPNYGYTF
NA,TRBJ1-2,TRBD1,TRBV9,TGTGCCAGCAGCGCCGGGACAGGGGCCGGTGGCTACACCTTC,CASSAGTGAGGYTF
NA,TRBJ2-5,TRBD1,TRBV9,TGTGCCAGCAGCCCGGGGACAGGGAAAGAGACCCAGTACTTC,CASSPGTGKETQYF
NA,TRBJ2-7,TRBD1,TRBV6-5,TGTGCCAGCAGGATAGGGGGCGCGGGCGGCGAGCAGTACTTC,CASRIGGAGGEQYF
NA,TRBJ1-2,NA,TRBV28,TGTGCCAGCAGAAGGAAGGTGGGAGACTATGGCTACACCTTC,CASRRKVGDYGYTF
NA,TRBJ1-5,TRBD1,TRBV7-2,TGTGCCAGCAGCTTAGAACACAGGGGGGGTCAGCCCCAGCATTTT,CASSLEHRGGQPQHF
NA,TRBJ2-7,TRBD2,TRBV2,TGTGCCAGCAAAATGGAGCTAGCGGAGGCCTACGAGCAGTACTTC,CASKMELAEAYEQYF
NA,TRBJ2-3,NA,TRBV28,TGTGCCAGCAGCCAAAGTGCAACTAGCACAGATACGCAGTATTTT,CASSQSATSTDTQYF
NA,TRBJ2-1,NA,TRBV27,TGTGCCAGCAGTTTGCAGACTTACTACAATGAGCAGTTCTTC,CASSLQTYYNEQFF
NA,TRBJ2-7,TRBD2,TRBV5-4,TGTGCCAGCAGCTTGTTGGCGGGGGGGACACCTGGGGAGCAGTACTTC,CASSLLAGGTPGEQYF
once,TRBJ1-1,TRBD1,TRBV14,TGTGCCAGCAGCCGGTTATACAGGGGGGTTGATACTGAAGCTTTCTTT,CASSRLYRGVDTEAFF
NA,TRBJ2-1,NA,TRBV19,TGTGCCAGTAGTCCACAGGGTCGACGAGGGGGCAATGAGCAGTTCTTC,CASSPQGRRGGNEQFF
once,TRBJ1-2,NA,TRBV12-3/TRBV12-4,TGTGCCAGCAGTTTAGCGGGGGGCTATGGCTACACCTTC,CASSLAGGYGYTF